This is a list of T cell receptor beta chains from one sample in a study of T cell responses to AZD1222 COVID-19 vaccine. Using immunoSEQ multiplex PCR, the repertoire was profiled, and TCRdb retains in-frame clones only, with some absent. Among about 150,000 clones listed, roughly 89% were seen once. The sequenced sample was peripheral blood, obtained 28 days after the second dose of the MenACWY control vaccine. Source of these receptors: an adult who received the MenACWY meningococcal vaccine as a control. The CDR3 runs from the conserved cysteine through the conserved F or W. The D gene is left open where the match is weak.

. TRBJ1-1 TRBV7-3 TGTGCCAGCAGCTACCCCAGGAAAGGGTTGAACACTGAAGCTTTCTTT CASSYPRKGLNTEAFF
. TRBJ1-6 TRBV28 TGTGCCAGCAGTTTATCGTCAGGGAAGGGAACACCCCTCCACTTT CASSLSSGKGTPLHF
TRBD1 TRBJ2-7 TRBV11-1 TGTGCCAGCAGCTTATCGGGACAGGGAATCCACGAGCAGTACTTC CASSLSGQGIHEQYF
. TRBJ1-1 TRBV5-1 TGCGCCAGCAGCGGGGACGGGATGAACACTGAAGCTTTCTTT CASSGDGMNTEAFF
TRBD1 TRBJ1-4 TRBV28 TGTGCCAGCAGATCAGGGGGCGAGCAGGGAAAACTGTTTTTT CASRSGGEQGKLFF
TRBD1 TRBJ1-5 TRBV28 TGTGCCAGCAGTGGGCCAGGGACAGTCAATCAGCCCCAGCATTTT CASSGPGTVNQPQHF
TRBD2 TRBJ2-7 TRBV7-2 TGTGCCAGCAGCTTAGATAGCGGGGGGGCTGGCGAGCAGTACTTC CASSLDSGGAGEQYF
TRBD2 TRBJ2-2 TRBV28 TGTGCCAGCAGTTTAACAGCGGGAGGGCCAAACGGGGAGCTGTTTTTT CASSLTAGGPNGELFF
TRBD2 TRBJ2-5 TRBV11-3 TGTGCCAGCAGCTCGGGACTAGCGGGAGGGGCCCAGTACTTC CASSSGLAGGAQYF
TRBD1 TRBJ1-1 TRBV28 TGTGCCAGCAGTTCAATCCTGACAGGGCGGAACACTGAAGCTTTCTTT CASSSILTGRNTEAFF